This T cell receptor beta chain derives from a study of tissue T cells after allogeneic stem cell transplantation. Study observations and caveats: Motif-based clustering found tissue-specific repertoire signatures shared across patients, though few clones were shared. Blood and spleen captured only part of the tissue TCR repertoire.

CDR3 length: 14 residues. The junction had 5 bases not matched to a gene; V was cut back by 5 bases and J by 2 bases. CDR1 and CDR2 (germline): SEHNR, FQNEAQ (reference sequence). Sequenced by immunoSEQ multiplex PCR; TCRdb stores in-frame clones only, minus some. The sample has about 6,800 clones; roughly 56% are singletons. This clone is large in the sample. Its specificity is not known. This sequence joins TRBV7-9 and TRBJ2-7; TRBD2 matches at 8 bases. This clonotype was obtained from a female donor at least 60 years old with lung cancer. Source: duodenum tissue, taken at autopsy. The CDR3 DNA reads as TGTGCCAGCAGCCCCCATAGCGGGACCTACGAGCAGTACTTC. It translates to CASSPHSGTYEQYF.